Following are 28 T cell receptor beta chains from one sample sequenced in a study of CD8+ T cells in alopecia areata. Treatment here: oral pan-JAK inhibitor, 5-10 mg twice daily. Sequencing relied on a cDNA template that was reverse transcribed from extracted RNA. Data came from immunoSEQ multiplex PCR; TCRdb stores just in-frame clones and leaves some out. The table includes 95,000 to 120,000 clones, 50% to 65% detected once. Specimen: CD4+ T cells sorted from blood, collected at week 24, from a patient treated with tofacitinib. These receptors were taken from a human donor with alopecia areata.

V is TRBV7-3 and J is TRBJ2-4; D might be TRBD2 (5 bases). The germline V gene encodes CDR1 SGHTA and CDR2 FQGTGA. Trimming removed 7 bases at V and 1 base at J, with 11 bases between. This CDR3 contains 14 residues. The CDR3: CASMRGYAKNIQYF. CDR3 DNA: TGTGCCAGCATGCGCGGGTACGCCAAAAACATTCAGTACTTC.

This chain links TRBV29-1 with TRBJ2-2, with D perhaps TRBD2 (7 bases). This CDR3 has 13 amino acids. Germline V gene lookup returns CDR1 SQVTM and CDR2 ANQGSEA. V was shortened by 3 bases and J by 5 bases, with 10 bases between the two germline ends. The CDR3 region is CSVDGGLTGELFF. The CDR3 nucleotides read TGCAGCGTTGACGGGGGGCTGACCGGGGAGCTGTTTTTT.

V usage is TRBV2 and J usage is TRBJ1-6; the match to TRBD1 covers 10 bases. V lost 4 bases to trimming and J lost 11 bases; unmatched junction nucleotides: 17. The CDR3 is made up of 18 amino acids. Per the germline V gene, CDR1 is SNHLY and CDR2 is FYNNEI. This CDR3 is CASSAGTGAGSIMAPLHF. The DNA for the CDR3 is TGTGCCAGCAGTGCCGGGACAGGGGCGGGGTCCATAATGGCACCCCTCCACTTT.

This clone was seen just once. The chain combines TRBV29-1 with TRBJ2-3; 9 nucleotides match TRBD1. This CDR3 is 14 amino acids long. V was clipped by 4 bases and J by 3 bases; unmatched bases: 5. Germline CDR1 is SQVTM and CDR2 is ANQGSEA. The CDR3 reads CSVVRGQGTDTQYF. CDR3 sequence (DNA): TGCAGCGTTGTAAGAGGACAGGGGACAGATACGCAGTATTTT.

This clone appeared a single time. The chain recombines TRBV29-1 with TRBJ2-3; 7 nucleotides match TRBD2. V lost 3 bases to trimming and J lost 4 bases; unmatched junction nucleotides: 4. This CDR3 region has 13 residues. Germline lookup yields CDR1 SQVTM and CDR2 ANQGSEA. The CDR3 is CSVETGGADTQYF. DNA for the CDR3: TGCAGCGTTGAGACGGGGGGAGCAGATACGCAGTATTTT.

This clone was seen more than once but under ten times. The rearrangement uses TRBV7-9 and TRBJ2-7, with TRBD1 matching over 10 bases. The length of the CDR3 is 13 residues. Germline CDR1 reads SEHNR; CDR2 reads FQNEAQ (reference sequence). V shed 5 bases, J shed 5 bases, and the junction held 3 bases outside the gene matches. The CDR3 spells CASSRDRGDEQYF. In DNA, the CDR3 is TGTGCCAGCAGCCGGGACAGGGGTGACGAGCAGTACTTC. The complete variable domain, with remaining parts taken from reference TRBV7-9 and TRBJ2-7, reads DTGVSQNPRHKITKRGQNVTFRCDPISEHNRLYWYRQTLGQGPEFLTYFQNEAQLEKSRLLSDRFSAERPKGSFSTLEIQRTEQGDSAMYLCASSRDRGDEQYFGPGTRLTVT.

The CDR3 is CASSLPAGGETQYF. CDR3 in DNA: TGCGCCAGCAGCTTGCCAGCGGGCGGAGAGACCCAGTACTTC. V gene TRBV5-1 combines with J gene TRBJ2-5; TRBD2 might be the D (6 bases). CDR3 size: 14 residues. Germline-derived CDR1 and CDR2 are SGHRS and YFSETQ. V shed 1 base and J shed 4 bases, with 11 bases lying between them.

The V call is TRBV29-1, the J call TRBJ2-3; D gene ambiguous. Germline assignment: CDR1 SQVTM and CDR2 ANQGSEA. This CDR3 region has 10 residues. V was pared by 3 bases and J by 9 bases, with 7 bases between. CDR3 sequence reads: CSVDAVTQYF. DNA for the CDR3: TGCAGCGTTGATGCCGTAACGCAGTATTTT.

This clone was counted only a few times. The CDR3 bases are TGCAGCGCCACTAAACCAGACAACGTCCTGACTTTC. Translated: CSATKPDNVLTF. The chain uses TRBV29-1 and TRBJ2-6; D ambiguous. Germline CDR1 reads SQVTM; CDR2 reads ANQGSEA. CDR3 size: 12 residues. Trimming stripped 7 bases from V and 9 bases from J, with 13 bases between.

Here the CDR3 reads CASSLTSNHEQYF. CDR3 in DNA: TGTGCCAGCAGCTTGACTAGCAACCACGAGCAGTACTTC. This rearrangement joins TRBV7-2 to TRBJ2-7; 7 positions match TRBD2. This CDR3 is built from 13 residues. Trimming removed 3 bases from V and 5 bases from J; junction bases left unmatched: 4. The germline CDR1 and CDR2 sequences are SGHTA and FQGNSA.

This clone was counted a few times. The rearrangement joins TRBV7-3 to TRBJ2-6; no clear D gene. Germline CDR1 and CDR2: SGHTA and FQGTGA. V was clipped by 2 bases and J by 2 bases, with 7 bases between them. The CDR3 is 15 residues long. Here the CDR3 reads CASSLVSTGANVLTF. The CDR3 coding sequence is TGTGCCAGCAGCTTAGTCAGCACTGGGGCCAACGTCCTGACTTTC.

The gene calls are TRBV5-6 and TRBJ2-5; D may be TRBD1 or TRBD2 (5 bases each). The CDR3 is 13 residues long. The V gene's germline CDR1 is SGHDT and CDR2 YYEEEE. Trimming took off 4 bases at V and 4 bases at J, with 11 bases between the two ends. CDR3 DNA: TGTGCCAGCAGCACGGGGACCTTAGAGACCCAGTACTTC. It yields the protein CASSTGTLETQYF.

The rearrangement uses TRBV10-3 and TRBJ2-1, with TRBD2 matching 7 bases. J gave up 8 bases and V 7 bases, and 14 bases lay outside the gene matches. The CDR3 is made up of 15 amino acids. CDR1 and CDR2 (germline): ENHRY, SYGVKD. CDR3 nucleotide sequence: TGTGCCATCACGGAGAGGGACTACTACGGGGATGAGCAGTTCTTC. Its protein product is CAITERDYYGDEQFF.

The rearrangement uses TRBV15 and TRBJ1-1; D is unresolved. V gave up 1 base and J gave up 3 bases, with 6 bases separating them. Germline V gives CDR1 LNHNV, CDR2 YYDKDF (reference sequence). This CDR3 has 13 amino acids. The CDR3 nucleotides read TGTGCCACCAGCAGAGTGTATGACACTGAAGCTTTCTTT. Its protein is CATSRVYDTEAFF.

V gene TRBV5-6 combines with J gene TRBJ1-2; D possibly corresponds to TRBD1 (6 bases). Germline-derived CDR1 and CDR2 are SGHDT and YYEEEE. V was shortened by 5 bases and J by 8 bases, with 16 bases between the two germline ends. This CDR3 contains 13 residues. The CDR3 bases are TGTGCCAGCAGGAGGGACAACTGGGGAGGCTACACCTTC. It yields the protein CASRRDNWGGYTF.

The chain has TRBV5-1 and TRBJ1-6; a possible D gene is TRBD1 (5 bases). Trimming took 0 bases from V and 7 from J, leaving 14 bases between them. CDR3 length: 16 residues. The germline CDR1 and CDR2 sequences are SGHRS and YFSETQ. CDR3 in amino acids: CASSLDLGHKNSPLHF. The CDR3 DNA reads as TGCGCCAGCAGCTTGGATCTTGGACACAAAAATTCACCCCTCCACTTT.

This clone was counted a few times. This chain links TRBV29-1 with TRBJ1-1; D uncertain. V lost 2 bases to trimming and J lost 0 bases, with 7 bases between them. The CDR3 runs to 13 residues. From germline, CDR1 is SQVTM and CDR2 ANQGSEA. The CDR3 bases are TGCAGCGTTGAAAGGCGGGTGAACACTGAAGCTTTCTTT. As protein: CSVERRVNTEAFF. Drawing the rest from reference TRBV29-1 and TRBJ1-1, the complete variable domain is SAVISQKPSRDICQRGTSLTIQCQVDSQVTMMFWYRQQPGQSLTLIATANQGSEATYESGFVIDKFPISRPNLTFSTLTVSNMSPEDSSIYLCSVERRVNTEAFFGQGTRLTVV.

In this sample, this clone turned up a few times. The chain recombines TRBV30 with TRBJ2-1; D is undetermined. This CDR3 contains 13 residues. In germline, CDR1 is GTSNPN, CDR2 SVGIG (reference sequence). V lost 2 bases to trimming and J lost 5 bases, with 10 bases between them. DNA of the CDR3: TGTGCCTGGAGTCGGGCTAGTCACAATGAGCAGTTCTTC. This encodes CAWSRASHNEQFF.

This clone was counted only a few times. This chain connects TRBV5-6 to TRBJ2-7, with D perhaps matching TRBD1 (7 bases). Germline CDR1 and CDR2: SGHDT and YYEEEE. This CDR3 contains 19 residues. The ends were cut back, 2 bases at V and 4 bases at J, with 28 bases in the middle. CDR3 loop: CASSFYYSPAGRGVYEQYF. The DNA of the CDR3 is TGTGCCAGCAGCTTCTACTACTCCCCCGCGGGCAGGGGGGTGTACGAGCAGTACTTC.

The chain couples TRBV10-3 to TRBJ2-7; TRBD2 agrees at 14 bases. Trimming removed 3 bases from V and 5 bases from J; junction bases left unmatched: 3. The CDR3 length is 15 residues. CDR1 and CDR2 from the germline V gene are ENHRY and SYGVKD. Written as DNA, the CDR3 is TGTGCCATCAGTGATCTGACTAGCGGGGGGGACGAGCAGTACTTC. Translated, it gives CAISDLTSGGDEQYF.

V usage is TRBV18 and J usage is TRBJ2-5, with D possibly being TRBD1 (5 bases). V shed 4 bases and J shed 1 base, with 13 bases lying between them. There are 15 residues in the CDR3. In germline, CDR1 is KGHSH, CDR2 LQKENI. The DNA of the CDR3 is TGTGCCAGCTCACGTTTAGTGGGGCTCCAAGAGACCCAGTACTTC. Protein sequence: CASSRLVGLQETQYF.

The chain recombines TRBV10-3 with TRBJ1-2, with D possibly matching TRBD1 (6 bases). CDR3 size: 14 residues. Deletions cut 0 bases from V and 4 bases from J, with 9 bases between. Germline V gene lookup returns CDR1 ENHRY and CDR2 SYGVKD. CDR3 loop: CAISESGAFYGYTF. Here the CDR3 DNA reads TGTGCCATCAGTGAGTCGGGGGCCTTCTATGGCTACACCTTC.

Comment on this clone: One end of the junction varies from germline; a read error may be responsible. The J gene is TRBJ1-1, the V gene TRBV15; D is undetermined. This CDR3 is 12 amino acids long. The germline CDR1 and CDR2 sequences are LNHNV and YYDKDF (reference sequence). The DNA of the CDR3 is TGTGCCACCAGCGGAGGGTACACTGAAGCTCTCTTT. It is translated as CATSGGYTEALF.

The genes are TRBV25-1 and TRBJ1-5; D is unclear. CDR1 is MGHDK, CDR2 SYGVNS, per germline. Trimming took 2 bases from V and 12 from J, leaving 14 bases between them. The CDR3 loop spans 13 amino acids. For the CDR3, the DNA is TGTGCCAGCAGTGAAATATTGGGCGGGGTCCAGCATTTT. Amino acid sequence: CASSEILGGVQHF.

This clone was counted a single time. This rearrangement joins TRBV7-2 to TRBJ1-6, with unresolved D. This CDR3 spans 14 amino acids. Trimming left V 1 base short and J 7 bases short, with 8 bases between. Germline CDR1 is SGHTA and CDR2 is FQGNSA. In nucleotides, the CDR3 is TGTGCCAGCAGCTTAGACAGCTGGAATTCACCCCTCCACTTT. Protein sequence: CASSLDSWNSPLHF. The full variable domain, its missing parts supplied by reference TRBV7-2 and TRBJ1-6, is GAGVSQSPSNKVTEKGKDVELRCDPISGHTALYWYRQSLGQGLEFLIYFQGNSAPDKSGLPSDRFSAERTGGSVSTLTIQRTQQEDSAVYLCASSLDSWNSPLHFGNGTRLTVT.

This clone was found a few times. The V gene is TRBV27, the J gene TRBJ1-2, with D perhaps matching TRBD1 (6 bases). Trimming cost V 4 bases and J 2 bases, with 11 bases left between them. Per germline, CDR1 MNHEY and CDR2 SMNVEV (reference sequence). CDR3 length: 14 residues. The CDR3 bases are TGTGCCAGCAGTTCCAACAGGGCCAACTATGGCTACACCTTC. Its translation: CASSSNRANYGYTF.

This clone has a handful of counts. The rearrangement joins TRBV2 to TRBJ2-7; D not resolved. Germline-derived CDR1 and CDR2 are SNHLY and FYNNEI. The CDR3 is made up of 11 amino acids. Trimming removed 7 bases at V and 6 bases at J, with 10 bases between. CDR3 bases: TGTGCCAGCACTGGGTACGGCGAGCAGTACTTC. Translating gives CASTGYGEQYF.

V and J are TRBV7-2 and TRBJ2-1; 14 nucleotides agree with TRBD2. The CDR3 loop spans 16 amino acids. Germline lookup yields CDR1 SGHTA and CDR2 FQGNSA. The ends lost 5 bases at V and 6 bases at J; junction bases unmatched: 6. The DNA for the CDR3 is TGTGCCAGCAGCCTTTGGACTAGCGGGGGGATCAATGAGCAGTTCTTC. Translation gives CASSLWTSGGINEQFF. The full variable domain, rest sourced from reference TRBV7-2 and TRBJ2-1, is GAGVSQSPSNKVTEKGKDVELRCDPISGHTALYWYRQSLGQGLEFLIYFQGNSAPDKSGLPSDRFSAERTGGSVSTLTIQRTQQEDSAVYLCASSLWTSGGINEQFFGPGTRLTVL.